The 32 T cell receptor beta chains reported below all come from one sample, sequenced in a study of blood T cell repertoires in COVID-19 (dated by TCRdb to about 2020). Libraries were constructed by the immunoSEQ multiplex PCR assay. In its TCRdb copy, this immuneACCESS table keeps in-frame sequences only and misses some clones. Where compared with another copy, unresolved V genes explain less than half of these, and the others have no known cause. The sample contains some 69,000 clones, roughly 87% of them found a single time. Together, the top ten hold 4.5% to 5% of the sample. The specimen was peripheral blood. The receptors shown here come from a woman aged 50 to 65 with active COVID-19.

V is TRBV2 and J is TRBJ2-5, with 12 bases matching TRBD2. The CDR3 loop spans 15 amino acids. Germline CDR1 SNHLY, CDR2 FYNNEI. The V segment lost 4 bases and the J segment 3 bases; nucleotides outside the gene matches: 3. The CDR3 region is CASSAGLAGKETQYF. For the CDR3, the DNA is TGTGCCAGCAGTGCGGGACTAGCGGGCAAAGAGACCCAGTACTTC. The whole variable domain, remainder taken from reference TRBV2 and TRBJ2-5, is EPEVTQTPSHQVTQMGQEVILRCVPISNHLYFYWYRQILGQKVEFLVSFYNNEISEKSEIFDDQFSVERPDGSNFTLKIRSTKLEDSAMYFCASSAGLAGKETQYFGPGTRLLVL.

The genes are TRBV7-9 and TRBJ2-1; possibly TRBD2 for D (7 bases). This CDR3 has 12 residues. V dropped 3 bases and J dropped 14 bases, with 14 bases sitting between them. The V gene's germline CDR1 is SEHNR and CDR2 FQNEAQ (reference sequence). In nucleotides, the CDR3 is TGTGCCAGCAGCTTGGGGGGGCAGGTGAAGTTCTTC. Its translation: CASSLGGQVKFF.

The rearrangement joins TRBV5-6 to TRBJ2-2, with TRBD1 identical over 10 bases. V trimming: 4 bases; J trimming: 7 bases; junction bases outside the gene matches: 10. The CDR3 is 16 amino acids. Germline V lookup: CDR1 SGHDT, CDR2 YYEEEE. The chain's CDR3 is CASSPRTGGLGGELFF. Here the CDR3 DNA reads TGTGCCAGCAGCCCCCGGACAGGGGGTTTAGGCGGGGAGCTGTTTTTT.

The CDR3 DNA reads TGTGCCAGCAGCCCCCAGGCGGGGGGACAAGAGACCCAGTACTTC. This codes for CASSPQAGGQETQYF. The chain joins TRBV5-6 to TRBJ2-5, with 8 bases lining up with TRBD2. The CDR3 spans 15 residues. Germline CDR1 is SGHDT and CDR2 is YYEEEE. Trimming removed 4 bases from V and 2 bases from J; junction bases left unmatched: 7.

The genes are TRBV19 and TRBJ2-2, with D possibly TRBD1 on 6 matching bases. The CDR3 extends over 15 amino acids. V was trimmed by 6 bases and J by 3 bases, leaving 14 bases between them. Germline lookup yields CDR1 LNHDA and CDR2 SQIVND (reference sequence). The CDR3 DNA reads TGTGCCAGTAGGAACAGGGTGCTCGACACCGGGGAGCTGTTTTTT. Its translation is CASRNRVLDTGELFF. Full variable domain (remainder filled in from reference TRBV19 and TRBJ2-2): DGGITQSPKYLFRKEGQNVTLSCEQNLNHDAMYWYRQDPGQGLRLIYYSQIVNDFQKGDIAEGYSVSREKKESFPLTVTSAQKNPTAFYLCASRNRVLDTGELFFGEGSRLTVL.

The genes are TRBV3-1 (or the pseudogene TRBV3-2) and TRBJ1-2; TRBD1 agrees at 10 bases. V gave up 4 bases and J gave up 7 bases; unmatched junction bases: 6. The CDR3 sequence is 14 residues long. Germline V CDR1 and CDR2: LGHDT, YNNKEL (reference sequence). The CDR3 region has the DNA TGTGCCAGCAGCCGACAGGGGGCGAATGGTGGCTACACCTTC. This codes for CASSRQGANGGYTF.

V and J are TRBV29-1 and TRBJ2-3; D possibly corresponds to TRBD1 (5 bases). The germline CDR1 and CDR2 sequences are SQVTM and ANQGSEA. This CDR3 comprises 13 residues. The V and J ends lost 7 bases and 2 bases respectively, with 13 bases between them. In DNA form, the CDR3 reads TGCAGCGGCAGAAGGACAAACACAGATACGCAGTATTTT. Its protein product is CSGRRTNTDTQYF.

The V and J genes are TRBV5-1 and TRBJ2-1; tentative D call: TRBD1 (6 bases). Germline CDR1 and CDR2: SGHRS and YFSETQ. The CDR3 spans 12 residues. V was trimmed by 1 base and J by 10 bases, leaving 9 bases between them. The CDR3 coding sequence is TGCGCCAGCAGCTTGCCAGGGGAGGAGCAGTTCTTC. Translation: CASSLPGEEQFF.

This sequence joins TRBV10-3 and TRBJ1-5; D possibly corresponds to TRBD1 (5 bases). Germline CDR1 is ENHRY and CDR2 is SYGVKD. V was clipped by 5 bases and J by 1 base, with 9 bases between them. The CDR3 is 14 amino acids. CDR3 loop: CAISSGRSNQPQHF. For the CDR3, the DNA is TGTGCCATCAGTTCAGGGCGGAGCAATCAGCCCCAGCATTTT.

The CDR3, as DNA: TGCGCCAGCAGCGACGGACTAGCGTCAGATACGCAGTATTTT. It is translated as CASSDGLASDTQYF. The V call is TRBV5-1, the J call TRBJ2-3; 9 bases are shared with TRBD2. The CDR3 is made up of 14 amino acids. Unmatched junction bases numbered 4, after V lost 4 bases and J lost 4 bases. Looked up from germline, CDR1 is SGHRS and CDR2 is YFSETQ.

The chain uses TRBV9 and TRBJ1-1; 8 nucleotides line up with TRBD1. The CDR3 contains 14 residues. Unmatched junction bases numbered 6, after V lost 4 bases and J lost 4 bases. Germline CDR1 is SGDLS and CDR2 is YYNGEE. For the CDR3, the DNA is TGTGCCAGCAGCCCAAACAGGGGGAGCACTGAAGCTTTCTTT. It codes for CASSPNRGSTEAFF. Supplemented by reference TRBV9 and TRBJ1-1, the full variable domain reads DSGVTQTPKHLITATGQRVTLRCSPRSGDLSVYWYQQSLDQGLQFLIQYYNGEERAKGNILERFSAQQFPDLHSELNLSSLELGDSALYFCASSPNRGSTEAFFGQGTRLTVV.

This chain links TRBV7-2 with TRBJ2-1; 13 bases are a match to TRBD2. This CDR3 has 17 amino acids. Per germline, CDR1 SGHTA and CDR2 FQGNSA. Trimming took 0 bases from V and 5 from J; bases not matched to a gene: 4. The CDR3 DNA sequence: TGTGCCAGCAGCTTAGCATTTGGACTAGCGGGAGACAATGAGCAGTTCTTC. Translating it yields CASSLAFGLAGDNEQFF.

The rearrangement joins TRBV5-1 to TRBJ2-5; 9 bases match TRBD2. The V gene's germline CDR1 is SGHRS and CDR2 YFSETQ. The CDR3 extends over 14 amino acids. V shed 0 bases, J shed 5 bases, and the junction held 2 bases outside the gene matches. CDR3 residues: CASSLATSGETQYF. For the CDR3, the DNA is TGCGCCAGCAGCTTGGCGACTAGCGGTGAGACCCAGTACTTC.

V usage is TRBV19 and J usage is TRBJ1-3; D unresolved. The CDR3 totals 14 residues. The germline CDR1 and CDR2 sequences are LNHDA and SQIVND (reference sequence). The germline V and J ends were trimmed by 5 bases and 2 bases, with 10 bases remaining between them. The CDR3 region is CASSYEGAGNTIYF. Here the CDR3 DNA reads TGTGCCAGTAGTTATGAGGGCGCTGGAAACACCATATATTTT.

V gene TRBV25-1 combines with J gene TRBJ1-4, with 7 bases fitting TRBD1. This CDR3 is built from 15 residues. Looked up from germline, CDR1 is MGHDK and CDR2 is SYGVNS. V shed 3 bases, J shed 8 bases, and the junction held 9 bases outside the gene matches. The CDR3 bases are TGTGCCAGCAGTGACTCCGGAAGGGGGCGCGAAAAACTGTTTTTT. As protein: CASSDSGRGREKLFF. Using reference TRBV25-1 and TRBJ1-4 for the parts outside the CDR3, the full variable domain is EADIYQTPRYLVIGTGKKITLECSQTMGHDKMYWYQQDPGMELHLIHYSYGVNSTEKGDLSSESTVSRIRTEHFPLTLESARPSHTSQYLCASSDSGRGREKLFFGSGTQLSVL.

This CDR3 is CASETGTGRYEQYF. The CDR3 region has the DNA TGTGCCAGTGAGACGGGGACAGGGAGGTACGAGCAGTACTTC. The chain is built from TRBV19 and TRBJ2-7; 9 nucleotides align to TRBD1. The germline V gene has CDR1 LNHDA and CDR2 SQIVND (reference sequence). There are 14 residues in the CDR3. The trim removed 8 bases at V and 4 bases at J, leaving 9 bases unmatched.

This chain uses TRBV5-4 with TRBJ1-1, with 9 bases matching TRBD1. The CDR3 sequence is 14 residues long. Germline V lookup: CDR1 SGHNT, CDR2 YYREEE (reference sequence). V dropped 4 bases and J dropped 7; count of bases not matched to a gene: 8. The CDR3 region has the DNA TGTGCCAGCAGCCATAACAGGGGGCGAAGTGAAGCTTTCTTT. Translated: CASSHNRGRSEAFF.

The CDR3 nucleotides read TGTGCCAGCAGTTACGGGCCCGATACGCAGTATTTT. Amino acid sequence: CASSYGPDTQYF. This chain connects TRBV6-6 to TRBJ2-3; D is undetermined. V dropped 2 bases and J dropped 6 bases, with 6 bases sitting between them. Germline CDR1 reads MNHNY; CDR2 reads SVGAGI (reference sequence). The CDR3 loop spans 12 amino acids.

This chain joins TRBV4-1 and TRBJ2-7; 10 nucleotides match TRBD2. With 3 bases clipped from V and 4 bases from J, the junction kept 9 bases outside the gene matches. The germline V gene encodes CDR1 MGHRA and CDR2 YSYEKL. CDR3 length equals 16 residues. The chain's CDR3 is CASSHPQASGSYEQYF. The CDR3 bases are TGCGCCAGCAGCCATCCCCAGGCTAGCGGGAGTTACGAGCAGTACTTC.

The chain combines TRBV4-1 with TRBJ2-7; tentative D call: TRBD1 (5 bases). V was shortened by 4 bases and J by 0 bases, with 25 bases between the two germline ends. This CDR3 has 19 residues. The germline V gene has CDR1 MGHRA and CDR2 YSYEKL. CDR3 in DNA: TGCGCCAGCAGCCGTTTTACCCTCTCGACAGACCGGTCCTCCTACGAGCAGTACTTC. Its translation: CASSRFTLSTDRSSYEQYF.

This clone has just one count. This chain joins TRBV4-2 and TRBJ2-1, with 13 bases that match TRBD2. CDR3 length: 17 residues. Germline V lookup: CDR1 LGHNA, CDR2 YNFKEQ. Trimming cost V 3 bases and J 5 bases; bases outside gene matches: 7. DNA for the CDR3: TGTGCCAGCAGCCAGAGACTCGGGACTAGCGGGGACAATGAGCAGTTCTTC. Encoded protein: CASSQRLGTSGDNEQFF.

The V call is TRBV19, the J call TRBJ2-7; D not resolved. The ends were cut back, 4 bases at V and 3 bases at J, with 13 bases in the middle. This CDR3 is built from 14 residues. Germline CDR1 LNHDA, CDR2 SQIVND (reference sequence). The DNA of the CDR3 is TGTGCCAGTAGTAAGGATCCGCGGTACTACGAGCAGTACTTC. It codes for CASSKDPRYYEQYF.

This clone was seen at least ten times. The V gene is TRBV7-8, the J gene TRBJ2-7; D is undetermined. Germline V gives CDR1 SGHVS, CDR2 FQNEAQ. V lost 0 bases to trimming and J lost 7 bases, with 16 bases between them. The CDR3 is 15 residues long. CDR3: CASSLARQTLREQYF. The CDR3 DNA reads TGTGCCAGCAGCTTAGCGCGACAAACCTTACGAGAGCAGTACTTC.

The CDR3 loop reads CASCQGAWANVLTF. As DNA, the CDR3 is TGTGCCAGCTGCCAGGGGGCCTGGGCCAACGTCCTGACTTTC. The chain couples TRBV27 to TRBJ2-6, with 8 nucleotides matching TRBD1. The CDR3 has 14 amino acids. Germline V gene lookup returns CDR1 MNHEY and CDR2 SMNVEV (reference sequence). J was trimmed by 5 bases and V by 8 bases; bases with no gene match: 5.

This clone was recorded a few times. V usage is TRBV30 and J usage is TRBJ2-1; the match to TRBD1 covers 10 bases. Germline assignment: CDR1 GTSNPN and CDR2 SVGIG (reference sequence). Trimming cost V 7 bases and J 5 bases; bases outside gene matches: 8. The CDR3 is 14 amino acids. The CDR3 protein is CASSGQGIHNEQFF. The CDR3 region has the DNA TGTGCCTCCTCGGGACAGGGGATCCACAATGAGCAGTTCTTC.

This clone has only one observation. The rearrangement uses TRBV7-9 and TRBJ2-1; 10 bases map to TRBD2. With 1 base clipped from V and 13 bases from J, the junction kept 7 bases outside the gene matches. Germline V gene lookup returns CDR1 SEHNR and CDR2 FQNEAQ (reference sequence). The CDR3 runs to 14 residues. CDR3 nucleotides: TGTGCCAGCAGCTTAGGAGCTAGCGGGAGTGTTCAGTTCTTC. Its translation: CASSLGASGSVQFF.

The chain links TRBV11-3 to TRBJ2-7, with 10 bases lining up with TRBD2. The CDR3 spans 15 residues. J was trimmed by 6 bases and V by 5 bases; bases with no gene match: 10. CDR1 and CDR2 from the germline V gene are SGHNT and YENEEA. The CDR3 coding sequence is TGTGCCAGCAGCCCAAGCGGCGGACTAGCGGTCGAGCAGTACTTC. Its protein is CASSPSGGLAVEQYF.

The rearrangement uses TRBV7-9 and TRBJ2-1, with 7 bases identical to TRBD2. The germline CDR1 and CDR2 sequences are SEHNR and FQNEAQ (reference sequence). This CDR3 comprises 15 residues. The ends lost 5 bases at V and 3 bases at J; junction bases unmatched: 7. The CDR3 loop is CASSPGEGGYNEQFF. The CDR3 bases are TGTGCCAGCAGCCCTGGGGAGGGCGGCTACAATGAGCAGTTCTTC. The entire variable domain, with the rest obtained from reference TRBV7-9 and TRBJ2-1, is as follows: DTGVSQNPRHKITKRGQNVTFRCDPISEHNRLYWYRQTLGQGPEFLTYFQNEAQLEKSRLLSDRFSAERPKGSFSTLEIQRTEQGDSAMYLCASSPGEGGYNEQFFGPGTRLTVL.

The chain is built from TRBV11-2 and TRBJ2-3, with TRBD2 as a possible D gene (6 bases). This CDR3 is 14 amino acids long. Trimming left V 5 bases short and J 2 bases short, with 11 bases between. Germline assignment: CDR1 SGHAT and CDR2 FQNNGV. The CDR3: CASSPAGTTDTQYF. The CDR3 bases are TGTGCCAGCAGCCCGGCGGGGACCACAGATACGCAGTATTTT.

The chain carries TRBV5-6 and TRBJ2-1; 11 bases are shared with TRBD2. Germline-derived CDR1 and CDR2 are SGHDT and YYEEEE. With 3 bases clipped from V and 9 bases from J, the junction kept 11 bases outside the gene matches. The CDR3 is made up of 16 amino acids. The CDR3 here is CASSYRTSGLEVEQFF. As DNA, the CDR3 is TGTGCCAGCAGCTATCGGACTAGCGGGTTAGAGGTTGAGCAGTTCTTC.

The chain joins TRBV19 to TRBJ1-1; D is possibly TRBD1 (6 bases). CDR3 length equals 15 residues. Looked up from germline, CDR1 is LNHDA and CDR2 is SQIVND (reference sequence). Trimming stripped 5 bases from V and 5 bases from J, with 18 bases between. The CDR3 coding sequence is TGTGCCAGTAGTCCCCCTGAACAGGGAAAGACTGAAGCTTTCTTT. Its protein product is CASSPPEQGKTEAFF.

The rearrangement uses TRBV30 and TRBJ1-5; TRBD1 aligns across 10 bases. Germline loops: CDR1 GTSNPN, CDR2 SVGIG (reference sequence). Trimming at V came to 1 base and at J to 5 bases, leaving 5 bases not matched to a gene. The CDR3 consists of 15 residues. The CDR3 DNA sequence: TGTGCCTGGAGTGCCGGGACAGGGGAGTATCAGCCCCAGCATTTT. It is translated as CAWSAGTGEYQPQHF.